These 24 T cell receptor beta chains were sequenced from one sample in a study of blood T cell repertoires in COVID-19. Repertoires were generated with immunoSEQ multiplex PCR, while TCRdb's copy carries only in-frame clones and drops some. The sample lists 150,000 to 200,000 clones; about 85% were seen once. The specimen was peripheral blood. All receptors come from a man between 60 and 75 years old with active or convalescent COVID-19.

V gene TRBV15 combines with J gene TRBJ2-5; TRBD1 is a possible D gene (5 bases). Trimming pared 0 bases from V and 1 base from J, leaving 9 bases between. The CDR3 covers 15 residues. Germline loops: CDR1 LNHNV, CDR2 YYDKDF (reference sequence). The CDR3: CATSRDPGPQETQYF. The CDR3 bases are TGTGCCACCAGCAGAGACCCAGGGCCCCAAGAGACCCAGTACTTC.

This rearrangement joins TRBV15 to TRBJ2-7; no firm D call. The CDR3 has 14 amino acids. V was shortened by 0 bases and J by 4 bases, with 10 bases between the two germline ends. CDR1 is LNHNV and CDR2 is YYDKDF in the germline V gene (reference sequence). CDR3 protein: CATSRDEIGYEQYF. DNA of the CDR3: TGTGCCACCAGCAGAGATGAGATCGGTTACGAGCAGTACTTC.

The chain links TRBV19 to TRBJ1-5; D is perhaps TRBD1 (6 bases). CDR1 and CDR2 (germline): LNHDA, SQIVND (reference sequence). The CDR3 contains 14 residues. V gave up 8 bases and J gave up 2 bases, with 13 bases separating them. The CDR3 region is CASGPYRGNQPQHF. DNA of the CDR3: TGTGCCAGTGGACCTTACAGGGGCAATCAGCCCCAGCATTTT.

The V call is TRBV6-6, the J call TRBJ2-2; a possible D gene is TRBD1 (5 bases). Germline V gene sequence: CDR1 MNHNY, CDR2 SVGAGI (reference sequence). With 2 bases removed from V and 7 bases from J, the gap between germline ends came to 11 bases. The CDR3 consists of 14 residues. CDR3 in DNA: TGTGCCAGCAGTTACGGTCAGGGTATCGGGGAGCTGTTTTTT. Its translation: CASSYGQGIGELFF.

The chain couples TRBV24-1 to TRBJ1-1; D is unresolved. Germline V gene data show CDR1 as KGHDR and CDR2 as SFDVKD. The length of the CDR3 is 13 residues. V lost 2 bases, J lost 1 base, and 4 bases lay in between. The CDR3 reads CATSDSPNTEAFF. As DNA, the CDR3 is TGTGCCACCAGTGATTCTCCGAACACTGAAGCTTTCTTT.

The chain employs TRBV6-1 and TRBJ2-5; maybe TRBD1 (5 bases). The CDR3 loop spans 16 amino acids. V lost 3 bases to trimming and J lost 5 bases, with 19 bases between them. Germline loops: CDR1 MNHNS, CDR2 SASEGT. CDR3 nucleotides: TGTGCCAGCAGTGAGAGGTTTGACCGAAGGGGCGAGACCCAGTACTTC. This codes for CASSERFDRRGETQYF.

The chain uses TRBV29-1 and TRBJ2-3; the D gene is possibly TRBD1 (6 bases). CDR3 length: 14 residues. Trimming shortened V by 6 bases and J by 0 bases, and 13 bases separated the two germline ends. The germline gives CDR1 SQVTM, CDR2 ANQGSEA. For the CDR3, the DNA is TGCAGCGTGGGGGCTAGCCTCAGCACAGATACGCAGTATTTT. Its protein product is CSVGASLSTDTQYF.

V and J are TRBV11-2 and TRBJ2-1, with 10 bases identical to TRBD2. The CDR3 is 16 amino acids. V trimming: 4 bases; J trimming: 5 bases; junction bases outside the gene matches: 8. From germline, CDR1 is SGHAT and CDR2 FQNNGV. For the CDR3, the DNA is TGTGCCAGCAGCTCAACTAGCGGGGAGCTTAACAATGAGCAGTTCTTC. It yields the protein CASSSTSGELNNEQFF.

The V and J genes are TRBV6-5 and TRBJ1-4; TRBD1 might be the D (5 bases). The CDR3 sequence is 15 residues long. Germline V gene data show CDR1 as MNHEY and CDR2 as SVGAGI. V shed 9 bases and J shed 4 bases, with 18 bases lying between them. This CDR3 reads CASRGREDGNEKLFF. CDR3 nucleotides: TGTGCCAGTAGGGGAAGGGAGGATGGTAATGAAAAACTGTTTTTT.

The chain's CDR3 is CASSEQGAGRYEQYF. In DNA, the CDR3 is TGTGCCAGCAGTGAACAGGGGGCGGGGCGCTACGAGCAGTACTTC. This chain connects TRBV2 to TRBJ2-7, with TRBD1 identical over 8 bases. Unmatched junction bases numbered 6, after V lost 2 bases and J lost 3 bases. There are 15 residues in the CDR3. Germline CDR1 reads SNHLY; CDR2 reads FYNNEI.

This clone was seen a single time. The chain employs TRBV27 and TRBJ1-6; 8 bases line up with TRBD1. Trimming took 6 bases from V and 7 from J; bases not matched to a gene: 8. Germline-derived CDR1 and CDR2 are MNHEY and SMNVEV (reference sequence). The CDR3 spans 15 residues. The CDR3 is CASSRDRSWNSPLHF. CDR3 in DNA: TGTGCCAGCAGCCGGGACAGGAGCTGGAATTCACCCCTCCACTTT.

The J gene is TRBJ2-2, the V gene TRBV6-6; 8 bases match TRBD1. The CDR3 is 15 amino acids. Trimming removed 5 bases from V and 6 bases from J; junction bases left unmatched: 8. Germline CDR1 reads MNHNY; CDR2 reads SVGAGI (reference sequence). CDR3 nucleotides: TGTGCCAGCAGTAATACGGACAGGGACGCCGGGGAGCTGTTTTTT. Amino acids: CASSNTDRDAGELFF.

V usage is TRBV5-1 and J usage is TRBJ1-2, with 7 bases matching TRBD1. This CDR3 has 14 residues. Germline CDR1 and CDR2: SGHRS and YFSETQ. V was pared by 6 bases and J by 5 bases, with 10 bases of the junction left unmatched. The CDR3: CASKLGTELYGYTF. The CDR3 nucleotides are TGCGCCAGCAAATTAGGGACAGAATTATATGGCTACACCTTC. Combining the CDR3 with reference TRBV5-1 and TRBJ1-2 gives the whole variable domain KAGVTQTPRYLIKTRGQQVTLSCSPISGHRSVSWYQQTPGQGLQFLFEYFSETQRNKGNFPGRFSGRQFSNSRSEMNVSTLELGDSALYLCASKLGTELYGYTFGSGTRLTVV.

The chain couples TRBV11-2 to TRBJ2-6, with D possibly matching TRBD1 (5 bases). V dropped 1 base and J dropped 1 base, with 14 bases sitting between them. This CDR3 is 18 amino acids long. Germline-derived CDR1 and CDR2 are SGHAT and FQNNGV. The CDR3 sequence is CASSLGQGILSGANVLTF. DNA of the CDR3: TGTGCCAGCAGCTTAGGCCAGGGTATTCTATCTGGGGCCAACGTCCTGACTTTC.

The rearrangement joins TRBV5-1 to TRBJ2-1; D perhaps matches TRBD2 (5 bases). V shed 0 bases and J shed 5 bases, with 18 bases lying between them. Germline V lookup: CDR1 SGHRS, CDR2 YFSETQ. CDR3 length: 17 residues. The CDR3 nucleotides read TGCGCCAGCAGCTTGGCCCTCGACTCTCTGGAGGACAATGAGCAGTTCTTC. This sequence encodes CASSLALDSLEDNEQFF.

In its sample, this clone was seen once. This chain connects TRBV11-3 to TRBJ1-1; 9 bases map to TRBD1. Trimming at V came to 0 bases and at J to 6 bases, leaving 11 bases not matched to a gene. This CDR3 has 17 residues. Germline V gives CDR1 SGHNT, CDR2 YENEEA. CDR3 coding DNA: TGTGCCAGCAGCTTAGAATTATACCGGGACAGGGATGCTGAAGCTTTCTTT. It encodes CASSLELYRDRDAEAFF.

This clone was picked up a small number of times. The sample holds other DNA sequences that translate to the same CDR3. The V call is TRBV19, the J call TRBJ1-2, with TRBD1 as a possible D gene (6 bases). CDR3 length equals 13 residues. Germline lookup yields CDR1 LNHDA and CDR2 SQIVND (reference sequence). V lost 4 bases and J lost 4, with 10 bases in between. CDR3 residues: CASSKGQFYGYTF. The DNA of the CDR3 is TGTGCCAGTAGTAAGGGACAATTCTATGGCTACACCTTC.

This chain connects TRBV27 to TRBJ2-3; no firm D call. This CDR3 has 18 amino acids. CDR1 is MNHEY and CDR2 is SMNVEV in the germline V gene (reference sequence). V was shortened by 2 bases and J by 0 bases, with 18 bases between the two germline ends. CDR3 protein: CASSLQRLVPSSTDTQYF. The CDR3 DNA reads as TGTGCCAGCAGTTTACAGCGTCTGGTCCCTTCTAGCACAGATACGCAGTATTTT.

The V gene is TRBV19, the J gene TRBJ1-6, with a possible D match to TRBD1 (6 bases). V dropped 8 bases and J dropped 6 bases, with 14 bases sitting between them. The CDR3 has 14 amino acids. Germline V gene sequence: CDR1 LNHDA, CDR2 SQIVND (reference sequence). The CDR3 nucleotides read TGTGCCAGTGGGGAGGGGGAGAGTAATTCACCCCTCCACTTT. The encoded protein is CASGEGESNSPLHF.

V is TRBV6-5 and J is TRBJ1-1; possibly TRBD1 for D (5 bases). Trimming stripped 6 bases from V and 5 bases from J, with 13 bases between. The CDR3 is 13 amino acids. Germline CDR1 is MNHEY and CDR2 is SVGAGI. The CDR3 nucleotides are TGTGCCAGCAGGCCGCTGGGGGGTACTGAAGCTTTCTTT. It codes for CASRPLGGTEAFF.

The chain combines TRBV5-5 with TRBJ1-5; 7 nucleotides agree with TRBD1. This CDR3 comprises 14 residues. The ends lost 4 bases at V and 5 bases at J; junction bases unmatched: 6. Per germline, CDR1 SGHKS and CDR2 YYEKEE (reference sequence). For the CDR3, the DNA is TGTGCCAGCAGCACCCAAGGGGGCGATCAGCCCCAGCATTTT. The encoded protein is CASSTQGGDQPQHF.

The chain is built from TRBV3-1 (or the pseudogene TRBV3-2) and TRBJ2-3; 9 bases line up with TRBD2. After removal of 3 bases from V and 2 bases from J, the junction contained 6 bases not matched to a gene. This CDR3 is built from 16 residues. Looked up from germline, CDR1 is LGHDT and CDR2 is YNNKEL (reference sequence). Written as DNA, the CDR3 is TGTGCCAGCAGCCACTGGCTAGCGGGGACCACAGATACGCAGTATTTT. Residues: CASSHWLAGTTDTQYF.

The genes are TRBV24-1 and TRBJ2-5; TRBD2 matches 13 bases. The CDR3 runs to 17 residues. J lost 0 bases, V lost 2 bases, and 2 bases had no gene match. Germline lookup yields CDR1 KGHDR and CDR2 SFDVKD. The CDR3 nucleotides are TGTGCCACCAGTGATTCGGGACTAGCGGGGTACCAAGAGACCCAGTACTTC. It encodes CATSDSGLAGYQETQYF.

The chain joins TRBV18 to TRBJ2-3, with a possible D match to TRBD1 (7 bases). Germline V gene data show CDR1 as KGHSH and CDR2 as LQKENI. This CDR3 has 16 amino acids. Trimming shortened V by 0 bases and J by 6 bases, and 16 bases separated the two germline ends. The chain's CDR3 is CASSPPGSAGQDTQYF. DNA of the CDR3: TGTGCCAGCTCACCACCGGGGTCTGCGGGACAGGATACGCAGTATTTT.